This TCR beta chain comes out of a study of breast tumors, draining lymph nodes, adjacent tissues. Study-level findings and limits: Tumor TCR diversity was below lymph nodes but above nontumor tissue. Data only fit, rather than demonstrated, lymph node origin of most tumor T cells. The data were judged consistent with most tumor T cells coming from lymph node and expanding in tumor. Compared with basal-like, luminal-like tumors shared significantly more repertoire with nontumor tissue.

Axillary draining lymph nodes of breast cancer patients supplied the node samples. The CDR3 sequence is 14 residues long. Germline CDR1 reads SGHRS; CDR2 reads YFSETQ. J was trimmed by 8 bases and V by 3 bases; bases with no gene match: 6. With respect to this clonotype: Its antigen is as yet unknown. A read error is possible here, since a much larger clone lies one base away. Without the conserved terminal phenylalanine or tryptophan, this CDR3 likely stems from a read error.

TCRdb used MiXCR to reprocess the multiplex PCR reads, holding one entry per CDR3 protein. The table lists tens of thousands of distinct CDR3 sequences, 15% to 20% of them singletons. Sequenced material: axillary lymph node tissue. The source is a female donor with breast cancer. Some clones in this sample may be carry-over from other donors' samples. The rearrangement joins TRBV5-1 to TRBJ1-2; TRBD1 matches 11 bases. The CDR3 bases are TGCGCCAGCAGCTACGGACAGGGGGCCGGCGGCTACACCCTC. Translated, it gives CASSYGQGAGGYTL.